The sequence of this T cell receptor (beta chain) was determined in a study of metastatic and nonmetastatic thyroid tumors. General observations from the study: Malignant thyroid tumors reportedly exceeded benign nodules significantly in TCR beta diversity, with the difference appearing in blood and tumor.

TCRdb reanalyzed the PCR reads with MiXCR. The table includes 35,000 to 50,000 clones, more than 25% detected once. The CDR3 extends over 16 amino acids. J was trimmed by 4 bases and V by 3 bases; bases with no gene match: 12. Germline V gene lookup returns CDR1 SGHDT and CDR2 YYEEEE. This clone was recorded at least ten times. Its target is unknown. No treatment of any kind had been given to any patient before thyroid surgery. This chain links TRBV5-6 with TRBJ1-2, with TRBD1 matching 7 bases. The sequence came from a male donor with papillary thyroid cancer or a benign thyroid nodule (not recorded which). Some clones in this sample may be carry-over from other donors' samples. The sequencing sample was made of blood. This chain's CDR3 is CASSSSGTESIYGYTF. The CDR3 bases are TGTGCCAGCAGCTCTTCCGGGACAGAGAGCATCTATGGCTACACCTTC.